The 6 T cell receptor beta chains in this list originate from one sample, sequenced in a study of T cell changes during pregnancy in multiple sclerosis. Here immunoSEQ multiplex PCR was the method, and the copy in TCRdb shows in-frame clones only, minus some. The table records about 13,000 clones, roughly 90% of them present only once. The sample was CD8+ T cells from peripheral blood mononuclear cells, taken after pregnancy. Every receptor here comes from a female donor in good health, enrolled as a control in a pregnancy study.

The chain recombines TRBV7-6 with TRBJ1-2; TRBD1 matches 9 bases. Trimming removed 5 bases from V and 3 bases from J; junction bases left unmatched: 4. This CDR3 is built from 14 residues. Germline loops: CDR1 SGHVS, CDR2 FNYEAQ. This CDR3 reads CASSRTGADYGYTF. CDR3 nucleotides: TGTGCCAGCAGCCGGACAGGGGCGGACTATGGCTACACCTTC.

The chain joins TRBV28 to TRBJ1-5, with 7 bases identical to TRBD1. Losses at the gene ends were 5 bases for V and 6 bases for J; bases not matched to a gene: 19. From germline, CDR1 is MDHEN and CDR2 SYDVKM. The CDR3 runs 18 residues. CDR3 DNA: TGTGCCAGCAGTCGACCGGGGACAGCAGGAAGGCTAATTCAGCCCCAGCATTTT. This gives the protein CASSRPGTAGRLIQPQHF.

The chain recombines TRBV10-1 with TRBJ2-1, with a possible D match to TRBD1 (6 bases). Germline CDR1 WNHNN, CDR2 SYGVQD (reference sequence). The CDR3 sequence is 17 residues long. V lost 0 bases and J lost 6, with 18 bases in between. CDR3 region: CASSESSGTHNSNEQFF. The DNA for the CDR3 is TGCGCCAGCAGTGAGTCCTCCGGGACACACAACTCCAATGAGCAGTTCTTC.

This chain uses TRBV27 with TRBJ1-1; 7 nucleotides align to TRBD1. The CDR3 is 13 residues long. V was clipped by 2 bases and J by 4 bases; unmatched bases: 1. Germline V gene lookup returns CDR1 MNHEY and CDR2 SMNVEV (reference sequence). The CDR3 coding sequence is TGTGCCAGCAGTTTAGACAGGGCCACTGAAGCTTTCTTT. Its protein product is CASSLDRATEAFF.

The rearrangement uses TRBV6-5 and TRBJ2-7, with 8 bases lining up with TRBD1. From germline, CDR1 is MNHEY and CDR2 SVGAGI. V was pared by 4 bases and J by 4 bases, with 12 bases of the junction left unmatched. The CDR3 covers 16 residues. CDR3 nucleotides: TGTGCCAGCAGTTCCCGAGGGACAGGACTTTTGTACGAGCAGTACTTC. Translated, it gives CASSSRGTGLLYEQYF.

The chain uses TRBV18 and TRBJ2-3; D possibly corresponds to TRBD1 (6 bases). The V end was cut by 3 bases, the J end by 4 bases, with 14 bases between. Germline-derived CDR1 and CDR2 are KGHSH and LQKENI. This CDR3 contains 15 residues. The CDR3 region has the DNA TGTGCCAGCTCACCCACCACAGGGTTCTCAGATACGCAGTATTTT. Its protein is CASSPTTGFSDTQYF. The full variable domain, in which reference TRBV18 and TRBJ2-3 provide the parts outside the CDR3, is NAGVMQNPRHLVRRRGQEARLRCSPMKGHSHVYWYRQLPEEGLKFMVYLQKENIIDESGMPKERFSAEFPKEGPSILRIQQVVRGDSAAYFCASSPTTGFSDTQYFGPGTRLTVL.